A selection of T cell receptor beta chains follows, all from one sample in a study of T cells after somatic rescue of genetic block. Assay: immunoSEQ multiplex PCR; the TCRdb copy retains only in-frame clones and omits some. The table has about 110,000 clones, 75% to 95% seen once; the top ten hold approximately 1.4%. The sample consisted of peripheral blood mononuclear cells (PBMCs). These receptors all stem from a woman aged 18-35 years. Each CDR3 is given with its conserved first and last residue. A D gene is named only where the DNA matches it firmly. Only part of the rows carry a size: once, few, many, or a class if the clone is expanded.

d_call | j_call | v_call | clone_size | cdr3_nt | cdr3_aa
NA | TRBJ1-6 | TRBV19 | NA | TGTGCCAGTAGTGTAAAAAGCGGTTCACCCCTCCACTTT | CASSVKSGSPLHF
NA | TRBJ1-1 | TRBV5-1 | NA | TGCGCCAGCAGCTTGGGAGTAACAGGCTACACTGAAGCTTTCTTT | CASSLGVTGYTEAFF
NA | TRBJ1-4 | TRBV7-9 | NA | TGTGCCAGCAGCCCAGGGCTTGGCAATGAAAAACTGTTTTTT | CASSPGLGNEKLFF
NA | TRBJ2-5 | TRBV5-1 | NA | TGCGCCAGCAGCCTCGGGGGCGGGGAAGAGACCCAGTACTTC | CASSLGGGEETQYF
NA | TRBJ2-5 | TRBV30 | NA | TGTGCCTGGAGTGCTGGCACCTCGGGGACCCAGTACTTC | CAWSAGTSGTQYF
NA | TRBJ2-3 | TRBV5-1 | NA | TGCGCCAGCAAAGTACTAGGATCACTAGATACGCAGTATTTT | CASKVLGSLDTQYF
TRBD1 | TRBJ2-2 | TRBV29-1 | NA | TGCAGCGGCTCCGGGACAGGGCGCACCGGGGAGCTGTTTTTT | CSGSGTGRTGELFF
NA | TRBJ2-1 | TRBV29-1 | once | TGCAGCGTTCTTGACCCCACCTACAATGAGCAGTTCTTC | CSVLDPTYNEQFF
NA | TRBJ1-3 | TRBV19 | NA | TGTGCCAGCGGCAGATCCTCTGGAAACACCATATATTTT | CASGRSSGNTIYF
NA | TRBJ1-1 | TRBV2 | NA | TGTGCCAGCAGCGACAGGCTAGCGGTTGAAGCTTTCTTT | CASSDRLAVEAFF
NA | TRBJ1-1 | TRBV20-1 | few | TGCAGTGCTCCCGTCGGGGGCAAGGCTTTCTTT | CSAPVGGKAFF
TRBD1 | TRBJ1-6 | TRBV5-1 | few | TGCGCCAGCAGCTTGAGGACAGGAGGGAATTCACCCCTCCACTTT | CASSLRTGGNSPLHF
TRBD2 | TRBJ2-7 | TRBV19 | once | TGTGCCAGTAGTATAGTTAGCGGGGGGGCCTACGAGCAGTACTTC | CASSIVSGGAYEQYF
TRBD1 | TRBJ2-7 | TRBV6-1 | NA | TGTGCCAGCAGGGGGACAGGGAGGTCCAACGAGCAGTACTTC | CASRGTGRSNEQYF
NA | TRBJ1-6 | TRBV28 | NA | TGTGCCAGCAGTCTAACAGGGAGGGCTTCACCCCTCCACTTT | CASSLTGRASPLHF
NA | TRBJ1-4 | TRBV19 | NA | TGTGCCAGTAGTATAACGGCTGAAAAACTGTTTTTT | CASSITAEKLFF
TRBD1 | TRBJ1-2 | TRBV18 | NA | TGTGCCAGCTCACTTCCGGGACAGGAGGTATATGGCTACACCTTC | CASSLPGQEVYGYTF
NA | TRBJ1-6 | TRBV7-3 | NA | TGTGCCAGCAGCTTACATAGTCCAGGCAATAATTCACCCCTCCACTTT | CASSLHSPGNNSPLHF
NA | TRBJ1-6 | TRBV5-1 | few | TGCGCCAGCAGTGAAGGGTTAACACCCCTCCACTTT | CASSEGLTPLHF
TRBD1 | TRBJ2-7 | TRBV14 | NA | TGTGCCAGCAGCCAAGGACATGGGGGCGGGACAGGATCCTACGAGCAGTACTTC | CASSQGHGGGTGSYEQYF
NA | TRBJ1-2 | TRBV12-5 | NA | TGTGCTAGTGGTTTGGTATTGAGCAAGGGCGGGGAAGGCTACACCTTC | CASGLVLSKGGEGYTF
TRBD2 | TRBJ2-3 | TRBV11-2 | NA | TGTGCCAGCAGCTTAGCACTAGCGGGGCGAGATACGCAGTATTTT | CASSLALAGRDTQYF
TRBD2 | TRBJ2-1 | TRBV11-1 | NA | TGTGCCAGCAGCTTAATGGGAGTTTTAGCGGGGGGGCCGAATGAGCAGTTCTTC | CASSLMGVLAGGPNEQFF
NA | TRBJ1-1 | TRBV7-2 | NA | TGTGCCAGCAGCCTACACCTTATGAACACTGAAGCTTTCTTT | CASSLHLMNTEAFF
NA | TRBJ1-1 | TRBV6-5 | few | TGTGCCAGCAGTTACGATACAGGGAGGACTGAAGCTTTCTTT | CASSYDTGRTEAFF
NA | TRBJ1-1 | TRBV27 | once | TGTGCCAGCAGTTCCCGGGGTATGAACACTGAAGCTTTCTTT | CASSSRGMNTEAFF
NA | TRBJ1-6 | TRBV6-5 | NA | TGTGCCAGCAGCCACAAGATTACCTTGAAATCCCTCCACTTT | CASSHKITLKSLHF
TRBD2 | TRBJ2-3 | TRBV5-5 | NA | TGTGCCAGCAGATCCTACCCGGGACTAGCGTTACTCACAGATACGCAGTATTTT | CASRSYPGLALLTDTQYF
NA | TRBJ1-5 | TRBV30 | NA | TGTGCCTGGAGTGCAGGAGGGGATCAGCCCCAGCATTTT | CAWSAGGDQPQHF
TRBD2 | TRBJ2-3 | TRBV9 | NA | TGTGCCAGCAGCGGCGGGACTAGCGGGGGCCCTAGCACAGATACGCAGTATTTT | CASSGGTSGGPSTDTQYF
NA | TRBJ2-7 | TRBV18 | NA | TGTGCCAGCTCACCTGCTACCTACGAGCAGTACTTC | CASSPATYEQYF
TRBD1 | TRBJ2-7 | TRBV6-5 | NA | TGTGCCAGCAGTTACTCGAGAGACAGGGGGTCCTACGAGCAGTACTTC | CASSYSRDRGSYEQYF
TRBD1 | TRBJ1-6 | TRBV6-1 | NA | TGTGCCAGCAGAGACAGGGGCCATTCACCCCTCCACTTT | CASRDRGHSPLHF
NA | TRBJ2-3 | TRBV28 | NA | TGTGCCAGCAGCCGCATTATAGCCGGCGTTAGTCTCGTGGGGGGCACAGATACGCAGTATTTT | CASSRIIAGVSLVGGTDTQYF
NA | TRBJ2-2 | TRBV7-6 | NA | TGTGCCAGCAGCTTAGCAGTATTAATGTCCGGGGAGCTGTTTTTT | CASSLAVLMSGELFF